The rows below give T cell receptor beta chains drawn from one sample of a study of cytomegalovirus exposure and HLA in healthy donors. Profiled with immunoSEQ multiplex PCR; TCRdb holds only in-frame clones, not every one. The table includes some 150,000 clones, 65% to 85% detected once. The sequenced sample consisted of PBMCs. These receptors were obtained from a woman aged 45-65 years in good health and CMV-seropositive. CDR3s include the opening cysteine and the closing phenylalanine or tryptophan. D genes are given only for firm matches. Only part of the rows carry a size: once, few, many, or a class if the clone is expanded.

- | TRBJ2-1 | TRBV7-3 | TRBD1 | TGTGCCAGCAGCTCAGTAGGGACAGGGAGAGGAAAGATATCCTACAATGAGCAGTTCTTC | CASSSVGTGRGKISYNEQFF
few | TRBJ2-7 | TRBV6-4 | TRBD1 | TGTGCCAGCAGTCCTAAGACAGGGGGCTACGAGCAGTACTTC | CASSPKTGGYEQYF
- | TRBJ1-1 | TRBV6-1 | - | TGTGCCAGCAGTTCCCAGGAGGGAGGGGGCACTGAAGCTTTCTTT | CASSSQEGGGTEAFF
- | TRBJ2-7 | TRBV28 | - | TGTGCCACCACGGGGGTGGATTCCTACGAGCAGTACTTC | CATTGVDSYEQYF
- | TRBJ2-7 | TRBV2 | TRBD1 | TGTGCCAGCAGGGACGGGACAGGGGTCTACGAGCAGTACTTC | CASRDGTGVYEQYF
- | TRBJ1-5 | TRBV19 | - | TGTGCCAGTAGGGCTTACAATCAGCCCCAGCATTTT | CASRAYNQPQHF
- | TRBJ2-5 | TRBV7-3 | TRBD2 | TGTGCCAGCAGCCGGGGAGGGCAAGAGACCCAGTACTTC | CASSRGGQETQYF
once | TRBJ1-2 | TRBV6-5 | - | TGTGCCAGCAGCGACAGTGCGGCTATGGGCTACACCTTC | CASSDSAAMGYTF
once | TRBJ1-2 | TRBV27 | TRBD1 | TGTGCCAGCAGTTTTCTCTCGCTGACAGGGGGATCAGGGGTCGACTATGGCTACACCTTC | CASSFLSLTGGSGVDYGYTF
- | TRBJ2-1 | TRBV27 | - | TGTGCCAGCAGGGGAGAGGCGGTAAGCTCCTACAATGAGCAGTTCTTC | CASRGEAVSSYNEQFF
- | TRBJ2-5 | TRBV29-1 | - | TGCAGCGTTACTGTTTCGACAGGACTTTCGGAGACCCAGTACTTC | CSVTVSTGLSETQYF
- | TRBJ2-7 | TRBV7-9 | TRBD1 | TGTTCCAGCAGTTCTTCCGCCTACAGGGGAGACTACGAGCAGTACTTC | CSSSSSAYRGDYEQYF
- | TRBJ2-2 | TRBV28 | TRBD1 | TGTGCCAGCAGTTGGGACAGGGAGGTCTCCGGGGAGCTGTTTTTT | CASSWDREVSGELFF
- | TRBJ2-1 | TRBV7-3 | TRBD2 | TGTGCCAGCAGTCAAAGCGGGGGGGCAAGCCATGAGCAGTTCTTC | CASSQSGGASHEQFF
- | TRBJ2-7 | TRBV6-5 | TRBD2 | TGTGCCAGCAGCTCGCTAGCGGGGGGCCGCTACGAGCAGTACTTC | CASSSLAGGRYEQYF
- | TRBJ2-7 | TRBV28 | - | TGTGCCAGTATAAACAGGGCCGTTACTCCCTACGAGCAGTACTTC | CASINRAVTPYEQYF